Listed here is a single T cell receptor (beta chain). V dropped 5 bases and J dropped 0 bases, with 11 bases sitting between them. Per the germline V gene, CDR1 is SEHNR and CDR2 is FQNEAQ (reference sequence). The CDR3 is 14 amino acids. This specimen belongs to a study of blood T cells in healthy people across ages. With a J-beta primer mix and a sample-barcoded 5' primer, a second PCR ran 7 to 11 cycles. Each cDNA molecule was tagged by a template-switch adaptor that had 12 random nucleotides. Sequencing of every sample gave 3 million or more CDR3-containing paired-end reads. TCRdb re-derived calls from the 5' RACE reads in MiXCR, one entry per CDR3 protein. The sample records around 850,000 distinct CDR3 sequences, 30% to 45% being singletons.

V is TRBV7-9 and J is TRBJ2-7; D perhaps matches TRBD1 (6 bases). The sample was blood. This receptor was taken from a man aged 18 to 30 in good health. The CDR3 coding sequence is TGTGCCAGCAGCCACGAGGACAGCTCCTACGAGCAGTACTTC. Protein sequence: CASSHEDSSYEQYF.